This T cell receptor beta chain was identified in a study of blood T cell repertoires in COVID-19. CDR1 and CDR2 (germline): MNHEY, SVGAGI. The ends were cut back, 2 bases at V and 3 bases at J, with 14 bases in the middle. This CDR3 contains 16 residues. Original handling: It was from reference gene primer amplification that nucleated cell counts were estimated. TCRdb keeps only in-frame clones here, not all; method: immunoSEQ multiplex PCR. V, J and clone size derive from that table, while D and trimming were established from the DNA sequence. The table includes roughly 310,000 clones, around 90% detected once.

Sequences were obtained from PBMCs or T cells enriched from blood (not recorded which). V usage is TRBV6-5 and J usage is TRBJ1-5; TRBD1 is a possible D gene (5 bases). This receptor was identified in a man in his sixties who had recovered from COVID-19. The DNA of the CDR3 is TGTGCCAGCAGTTACCCCCCTGGCAGGGACAATCAGCCCCAGCATTTT. Translated: CASSYPPGRDNQPQHF.